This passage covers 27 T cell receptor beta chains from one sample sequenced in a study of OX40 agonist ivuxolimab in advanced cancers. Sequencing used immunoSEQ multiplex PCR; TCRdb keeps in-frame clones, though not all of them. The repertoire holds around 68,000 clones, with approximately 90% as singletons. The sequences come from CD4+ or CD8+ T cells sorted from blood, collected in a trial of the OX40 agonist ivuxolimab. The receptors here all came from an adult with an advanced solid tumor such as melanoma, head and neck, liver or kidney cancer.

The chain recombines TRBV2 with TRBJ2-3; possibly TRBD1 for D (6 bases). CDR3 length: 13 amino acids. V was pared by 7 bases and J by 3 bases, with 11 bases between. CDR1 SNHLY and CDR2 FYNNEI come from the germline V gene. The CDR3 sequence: CASNSQGTDTQYF. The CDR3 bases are TGTGCCAGCAACAGTCAGGGGACAGATACGCAGTATTTT.

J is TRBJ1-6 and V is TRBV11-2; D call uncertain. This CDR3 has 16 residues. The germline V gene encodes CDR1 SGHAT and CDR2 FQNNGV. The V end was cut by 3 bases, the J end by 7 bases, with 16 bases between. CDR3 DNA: TGTGCCAGCAGCTTGGGGTCCTGGACGGGGAATTCACCCCTCCACTTT. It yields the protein CASSLGSWTGNSPLHF. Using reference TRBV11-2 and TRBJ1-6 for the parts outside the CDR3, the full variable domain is EAGVAQSPRYKIIEKRQSVAFWCNPISGHATLYWYQQILGQGPKLLIQFQNNGVVDDSQLPKDRFSAERLKGVDSTLKIQPAKLEDSAVYLCASSLGSWTGNSPLHFGNGTRLTVT.

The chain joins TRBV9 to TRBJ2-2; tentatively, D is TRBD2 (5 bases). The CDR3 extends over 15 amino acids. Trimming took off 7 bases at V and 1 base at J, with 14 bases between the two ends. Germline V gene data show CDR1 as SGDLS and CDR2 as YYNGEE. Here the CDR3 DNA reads TGTGCCAGCCGTTTGGGGAGTGAGAACACCGGGGAGCTGTTTTTT. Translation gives CASRLGSENTGELFF.

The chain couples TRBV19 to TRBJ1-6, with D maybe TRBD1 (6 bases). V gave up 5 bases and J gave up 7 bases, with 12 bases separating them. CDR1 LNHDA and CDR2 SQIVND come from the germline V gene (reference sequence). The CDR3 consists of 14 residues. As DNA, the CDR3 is TGTGCCAGTAGTCCAACGGGACAAAATTCACCCCTCCACTTT. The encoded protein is CASSPTGQNSPLHF.

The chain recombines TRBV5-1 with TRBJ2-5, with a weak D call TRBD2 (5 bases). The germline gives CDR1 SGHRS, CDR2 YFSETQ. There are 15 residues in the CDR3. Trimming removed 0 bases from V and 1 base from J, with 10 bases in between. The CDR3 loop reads CASSLALGSQETQYF. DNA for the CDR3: TGCGCCAGCAGCTTGGCGTTAGGGAGCCAAGAGACCCAGTACTTC. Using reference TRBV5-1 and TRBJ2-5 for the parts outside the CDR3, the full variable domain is KAGVTQTPRYLIKTRGQQVTLSCSPISGHRSVSWYQQTPGQGLQFLFEYFSETQRNKGNFPGRFSGRQFSNSRSEMNVSTLELGDSALYLCASSLALGSQETQYFGPGTRLLVL.

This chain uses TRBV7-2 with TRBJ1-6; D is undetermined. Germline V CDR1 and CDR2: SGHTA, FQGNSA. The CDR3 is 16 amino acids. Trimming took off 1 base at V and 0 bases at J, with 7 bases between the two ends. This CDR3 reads CASSLVASSYNSPLHF. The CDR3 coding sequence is TGTGCCAGCAGCTTAGTTGCCAGCTCCTATAATTCACCCCTCCACTTT.

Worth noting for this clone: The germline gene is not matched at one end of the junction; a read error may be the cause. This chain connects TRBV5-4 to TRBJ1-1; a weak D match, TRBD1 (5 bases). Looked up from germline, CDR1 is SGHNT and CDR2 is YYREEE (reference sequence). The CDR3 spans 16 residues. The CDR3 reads CASSFIGARATTQAFF. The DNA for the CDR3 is TGTGCCAGCAGCTTTATCGGGGCTCGGGCTACCACTCAAGCTTTCTTT.

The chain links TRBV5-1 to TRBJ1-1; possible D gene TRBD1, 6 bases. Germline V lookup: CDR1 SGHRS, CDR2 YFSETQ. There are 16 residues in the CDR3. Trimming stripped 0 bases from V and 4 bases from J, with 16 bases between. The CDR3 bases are TGCGCCAGCAGCTTGGCCACGGGGGGCTGGAGCACTGAAGCTTTCTTT. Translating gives CASSLATGGWSTEAFF.

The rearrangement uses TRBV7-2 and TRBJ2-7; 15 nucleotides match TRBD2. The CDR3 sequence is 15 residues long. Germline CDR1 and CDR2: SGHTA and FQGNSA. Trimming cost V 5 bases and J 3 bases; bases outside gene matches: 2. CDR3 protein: CASSPGLAGGYEQYF. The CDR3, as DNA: TGTGCCAGCAGCCCGGGACTAGCGGGAGGCTACGAGCAGTACTTC. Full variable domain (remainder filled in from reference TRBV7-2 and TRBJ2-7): GAGVSQSPSNKVTEKGKDVELRCDPISGHTALYWYRQSLGQGLEFLIYFQGNSAPDKSGLPSDRFSAERTGGSVSTLTIQRTQQEDSAVYLCASSPGLAGGYEQYFGPGTRLTVT.

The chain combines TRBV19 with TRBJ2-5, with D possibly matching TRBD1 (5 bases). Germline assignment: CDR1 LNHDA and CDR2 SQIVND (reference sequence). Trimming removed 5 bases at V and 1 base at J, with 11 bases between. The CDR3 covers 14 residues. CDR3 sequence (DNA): TGTGCCAGTAGTTTCCGACAGTCCCAAGAGACCCAGTACTTC. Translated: CASSFRQSQETQYF.

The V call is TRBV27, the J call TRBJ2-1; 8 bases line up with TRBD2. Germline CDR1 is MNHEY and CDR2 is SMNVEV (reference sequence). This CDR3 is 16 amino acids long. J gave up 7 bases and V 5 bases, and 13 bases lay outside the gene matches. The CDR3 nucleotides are TGTGCCAGCAGTCCGGGCCAGGGGCGGGGGGCGAATGAGCAGTTCTTC. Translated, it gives CASSPGQGRGANEQFF.

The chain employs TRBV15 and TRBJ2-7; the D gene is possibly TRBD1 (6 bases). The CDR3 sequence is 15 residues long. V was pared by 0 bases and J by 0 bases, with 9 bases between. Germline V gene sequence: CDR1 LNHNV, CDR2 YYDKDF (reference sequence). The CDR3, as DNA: TGTGCCACCAGCAGAGAGGGGGCTCCCTCCTACGAGCAGTACTTC. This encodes CATSREGAPSYEQYF.

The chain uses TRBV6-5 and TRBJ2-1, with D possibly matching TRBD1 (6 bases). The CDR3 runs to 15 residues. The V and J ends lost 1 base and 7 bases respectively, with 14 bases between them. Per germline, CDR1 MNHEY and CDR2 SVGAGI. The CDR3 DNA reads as TGTGCCAGCAGTTACTGGGACACCAGAAGGAATGAGCAGTTCTTC. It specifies CASSYWDTRRNEQFF.

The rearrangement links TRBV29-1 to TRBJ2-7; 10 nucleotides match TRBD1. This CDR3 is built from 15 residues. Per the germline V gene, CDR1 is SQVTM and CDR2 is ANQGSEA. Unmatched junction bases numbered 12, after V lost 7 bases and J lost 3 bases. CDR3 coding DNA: TGCAGCGCCCGGAACGCCGGGACAGGGGACTACGAGCAGTACTTC. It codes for CSARNAGTGDYEQYF.

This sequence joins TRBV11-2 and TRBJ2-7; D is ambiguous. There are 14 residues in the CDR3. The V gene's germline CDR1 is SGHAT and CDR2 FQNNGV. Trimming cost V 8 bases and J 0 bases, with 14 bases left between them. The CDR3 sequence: CASGWRGNSYEQYF. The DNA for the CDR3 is TGTGCCAGCGGCTGGAGAGGTAACTCCTACGAGCAGTACTTC. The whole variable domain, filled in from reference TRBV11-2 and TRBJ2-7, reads EAGVAQSPRYKIIEKRQSVAFWCNPISGHATLYWYQQILGQGPKLLIQFQNNGVVDDSQLPKDRFSAERLKGVDSTLKIQPAKLEDSAVYLCASGWRGNSYEQYFGPGTRLTVT.

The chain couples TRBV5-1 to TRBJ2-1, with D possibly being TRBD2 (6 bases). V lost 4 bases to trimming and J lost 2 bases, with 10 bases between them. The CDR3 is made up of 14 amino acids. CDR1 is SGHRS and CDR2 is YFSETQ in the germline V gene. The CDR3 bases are TGCGCCAGCAGCCAGGGAGGCCCCTACAATGAGCAGTTCTTC. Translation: CASSQGGPYNEQFF.

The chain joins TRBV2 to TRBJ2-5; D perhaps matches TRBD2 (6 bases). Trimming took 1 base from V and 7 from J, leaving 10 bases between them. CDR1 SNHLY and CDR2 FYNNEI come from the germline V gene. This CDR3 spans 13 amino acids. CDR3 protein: CASSEGPAGTQYF. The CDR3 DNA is TGTGCCAGCAGTGAAGGGCCAGCGGGGACCCAGTACTTC.

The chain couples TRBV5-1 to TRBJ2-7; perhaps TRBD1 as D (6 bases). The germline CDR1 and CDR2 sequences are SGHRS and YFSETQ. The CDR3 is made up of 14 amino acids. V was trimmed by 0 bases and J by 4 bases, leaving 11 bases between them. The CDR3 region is CASSLETQGYEQYF. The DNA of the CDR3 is TGCGCCAGCAGCTTGGAAACACAGGGTTACGAGCAGTACTTC.

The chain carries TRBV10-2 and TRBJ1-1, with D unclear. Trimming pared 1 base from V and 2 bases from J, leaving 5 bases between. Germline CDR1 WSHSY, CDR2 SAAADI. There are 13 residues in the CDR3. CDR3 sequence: CASSELVNTEAFF. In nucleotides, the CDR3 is TGCGCCAGCAGTGAGTTGGTAAACACTGAAGCTTTCTTT.

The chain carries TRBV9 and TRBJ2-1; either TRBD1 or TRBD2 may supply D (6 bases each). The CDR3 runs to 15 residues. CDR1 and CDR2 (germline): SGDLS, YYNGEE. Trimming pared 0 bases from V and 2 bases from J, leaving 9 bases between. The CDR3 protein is CASSVEGGTYNEQFF. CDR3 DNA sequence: TGTGCCAGCAGCGTAGAGGGGGGAACCTACAATGAGCAGTTCTTC.

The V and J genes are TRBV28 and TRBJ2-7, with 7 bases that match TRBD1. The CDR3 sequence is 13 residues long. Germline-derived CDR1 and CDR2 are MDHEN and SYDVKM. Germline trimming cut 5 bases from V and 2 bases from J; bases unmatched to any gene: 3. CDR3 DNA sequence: TGTGCCAGCAGTCGTGGACAGGCCTACGAGCAGTACTTC. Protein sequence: CASSRGQAYEQYF. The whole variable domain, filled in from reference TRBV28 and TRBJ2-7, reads DVKVTQSSRYLVKRTGEKVFLECVQDMDHENMFWYRQDPGLGLRLIYFSYDVKMKEKGDIPEGYSVSREKKERFSLILESASTNQTSMYLCASSRGQAYEQYFGPGTRLTVT.

The CDR3 bases are TGTGCCAGCAGCCCCGGGACTAGCGCAGATACGCAGTATTTT. Protein product: CASSPGTSADTQYF. The gene calls are TRBV14 and TRBJ2-3; 10 bases map to TRBD2. Trimming removed 4 bases from V and 4 bases from J; junction bases left unmatched: 2. CDR3 length: 14 residues. Germline V gives CDR1 SGHDN, CDR2 FVKESK.

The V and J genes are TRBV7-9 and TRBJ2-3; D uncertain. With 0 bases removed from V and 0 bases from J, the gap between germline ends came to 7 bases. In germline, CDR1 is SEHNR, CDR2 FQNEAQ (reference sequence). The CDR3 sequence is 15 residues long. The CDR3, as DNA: TGTGCCAGCAGCTTAGCAAAGGGTAGCACAGATACGCAGTATTTT. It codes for CASSLAKGSTDTQYF.

CDR3 residues: CASSLALLSSYNEQFF. In nucleotides, the CDR3 is TGTGCCAGCAGCTTGGCCCTCTTAAGCTCCTACAATGAGCAGTTCTTC. V gene TRBV7-2 combines with J gene TRBJ2-1; no clear D. The germline gives CDR1 SGHTA, CDR2 FQGNSA. V was pared by 3 bases and J by 0 bases, with 12 bases between. The CDR3 sequence is 16 residues long.

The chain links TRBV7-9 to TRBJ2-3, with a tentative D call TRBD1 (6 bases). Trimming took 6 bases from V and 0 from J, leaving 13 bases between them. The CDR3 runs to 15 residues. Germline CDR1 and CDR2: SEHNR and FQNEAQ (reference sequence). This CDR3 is CASRLGTPSTDTQYF. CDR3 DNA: TGTGCCAGCAGACTTGGGACACCTAGCACAGATACGCAGTATTTT.

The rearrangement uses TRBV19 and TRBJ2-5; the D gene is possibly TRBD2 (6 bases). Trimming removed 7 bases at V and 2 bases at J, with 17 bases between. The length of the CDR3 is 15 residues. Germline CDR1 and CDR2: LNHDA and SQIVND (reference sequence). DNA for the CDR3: TGTGCCAGTAATAGCGGAAGTGAATTTCAAGAGACCCAGTACTTC. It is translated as CASNSGSEFQETQYF.

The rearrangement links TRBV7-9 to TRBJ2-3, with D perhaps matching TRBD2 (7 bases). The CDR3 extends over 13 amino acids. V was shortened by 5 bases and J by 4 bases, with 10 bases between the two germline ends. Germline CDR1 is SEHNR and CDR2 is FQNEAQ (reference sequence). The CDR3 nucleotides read TGTGCCAGCAGCCCGCGGGGGCCAGATACGCAGTATTTT. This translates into CASSPRGPDTQYF.